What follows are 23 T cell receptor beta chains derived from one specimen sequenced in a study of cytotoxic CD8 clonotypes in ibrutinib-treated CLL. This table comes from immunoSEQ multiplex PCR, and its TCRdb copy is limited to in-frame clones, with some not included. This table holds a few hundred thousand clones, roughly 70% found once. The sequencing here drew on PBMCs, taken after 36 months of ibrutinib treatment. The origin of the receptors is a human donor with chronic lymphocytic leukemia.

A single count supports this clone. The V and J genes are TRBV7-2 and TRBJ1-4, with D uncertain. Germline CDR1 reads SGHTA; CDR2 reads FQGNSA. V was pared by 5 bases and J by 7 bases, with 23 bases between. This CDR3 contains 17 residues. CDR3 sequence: CASSPEAVPEGIEKLFF. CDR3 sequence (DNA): TGTGCCAGCAGCCCGGAAGCGGTCCCGGAGGGCATTGAAAAACTGTTTTTT.

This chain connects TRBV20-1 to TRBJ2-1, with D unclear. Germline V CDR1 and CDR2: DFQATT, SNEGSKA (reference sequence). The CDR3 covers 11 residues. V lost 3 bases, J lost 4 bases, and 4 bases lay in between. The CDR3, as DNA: TGCAGTGCTAGGGCTTACAATGAGCAGTTCTTC. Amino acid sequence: CSARAYNEQFF.

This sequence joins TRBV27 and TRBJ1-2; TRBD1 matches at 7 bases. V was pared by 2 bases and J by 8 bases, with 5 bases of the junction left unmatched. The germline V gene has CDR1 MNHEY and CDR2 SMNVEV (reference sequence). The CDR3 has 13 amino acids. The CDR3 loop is CASSLIGGVGYTF. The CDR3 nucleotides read TGTGCCAGCAGTTTAATAGGGGGCGTAGGCTACACCTTC.

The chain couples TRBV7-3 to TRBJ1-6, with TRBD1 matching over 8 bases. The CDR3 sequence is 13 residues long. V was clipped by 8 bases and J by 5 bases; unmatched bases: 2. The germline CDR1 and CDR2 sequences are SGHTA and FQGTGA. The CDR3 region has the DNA TGTGCCAGCCGGGACAGGAATAATTCACCCCTCCACTTT. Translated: CASRDRNNSPLHF.

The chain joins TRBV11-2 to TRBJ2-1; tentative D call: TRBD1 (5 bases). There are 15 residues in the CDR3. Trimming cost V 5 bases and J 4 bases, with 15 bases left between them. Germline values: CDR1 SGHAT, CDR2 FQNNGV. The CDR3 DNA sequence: TGTGCCAGCAGCCCTAGTGGACGGACATACAATGAGCAGTTCTTC. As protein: CASSPSGRTYNEQFF.

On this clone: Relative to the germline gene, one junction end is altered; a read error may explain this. The CDR3 DNA reads TGTGCCAACAGCTTAGCGTCCAACAGGAAATTGGTGACCTACGAGCAGTACTTC. Protein sequence: CANSLASNRKLVTYEQYF. The chain is built from TRBV7-2 and TRBJ2-7; perhaps D is TRBD1 or TRBD2 (5 bases each). CDR3 length: 18 residues. Germline V CDR1 and CDR2: SGHTA, FQGNSA.

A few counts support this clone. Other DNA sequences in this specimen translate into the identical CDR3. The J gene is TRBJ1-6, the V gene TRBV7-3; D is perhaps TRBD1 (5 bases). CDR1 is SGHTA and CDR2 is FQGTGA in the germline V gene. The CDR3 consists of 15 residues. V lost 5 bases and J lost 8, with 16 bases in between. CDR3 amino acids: CASSLGLGTDSPLHF. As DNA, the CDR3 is TGTGCCAGCAGCCTTGGGTTGGGGACGGATTCACCCCTCCACTTT.

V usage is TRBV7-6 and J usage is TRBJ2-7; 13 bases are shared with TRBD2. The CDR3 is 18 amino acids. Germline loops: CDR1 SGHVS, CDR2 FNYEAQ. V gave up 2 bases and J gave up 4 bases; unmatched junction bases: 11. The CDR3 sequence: CASSLNPGTSGNRYEQYF. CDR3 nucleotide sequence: TGTGCCAGCAGCTTAAACCCCGGGACTAGCGGGAACCGATACGAGCAGTACTTC.

The CDR3 here is CASSLQGERQFF. The CDR3 bases are TGTGCCAGCAGCCTGCAGGGGGAGCGGCAGTTCTTC. The chain recombines TRBV6-6 with TRBJ2-1, with 7 bases that match TRBD1. This CDR3 spans 12 amino acids. CDR1 and CDR2 from the germline V gene are MNHNY and SVGAGI (reference sequence). Trimming cost V 6 bases and J 12 bases; bases outside gene matches: 8.

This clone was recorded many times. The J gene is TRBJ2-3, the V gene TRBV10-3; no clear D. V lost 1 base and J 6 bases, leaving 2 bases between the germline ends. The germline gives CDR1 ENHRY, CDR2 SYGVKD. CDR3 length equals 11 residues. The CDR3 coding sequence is TGTGCCATCAGTGAGTGGGATACGCAGTATTTT. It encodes CAISEWDTQYF.

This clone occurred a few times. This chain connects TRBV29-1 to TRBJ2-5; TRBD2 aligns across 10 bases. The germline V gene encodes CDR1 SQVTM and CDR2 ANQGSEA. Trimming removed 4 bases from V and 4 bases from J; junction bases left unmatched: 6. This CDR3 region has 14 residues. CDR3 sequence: CSVVSGGAGETQYF. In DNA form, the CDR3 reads TGCAGCGTTGTAAGCGGGGGGGCCGGAGAGACCCAGTACTTC.

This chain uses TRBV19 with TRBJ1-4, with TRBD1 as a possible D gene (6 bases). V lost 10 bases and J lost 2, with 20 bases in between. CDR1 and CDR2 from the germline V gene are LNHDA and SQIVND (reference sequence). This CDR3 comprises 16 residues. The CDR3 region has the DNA TGTGCCACCTCCAATCCGAGGGGGGATACTAATGAAAAACTGTTTTTT. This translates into CATSNPRGDTNEKLFF.

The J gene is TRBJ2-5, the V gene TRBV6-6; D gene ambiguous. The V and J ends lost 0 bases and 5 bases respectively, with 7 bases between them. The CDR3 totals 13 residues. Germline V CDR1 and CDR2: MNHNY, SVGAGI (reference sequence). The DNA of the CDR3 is TGTGCCAGCAGTTACTCTTTCCCGGAGACCCAGTACTTC. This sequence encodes CASSYSFPETQYF.

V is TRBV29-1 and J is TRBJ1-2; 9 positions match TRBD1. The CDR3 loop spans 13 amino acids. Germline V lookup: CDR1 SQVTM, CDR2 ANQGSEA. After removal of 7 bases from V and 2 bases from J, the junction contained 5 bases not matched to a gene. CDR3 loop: CSAWDRDNYGYTF. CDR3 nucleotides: TGCAGCGCCTGGGACAGGGACAACTATGGCTACACCTTC.

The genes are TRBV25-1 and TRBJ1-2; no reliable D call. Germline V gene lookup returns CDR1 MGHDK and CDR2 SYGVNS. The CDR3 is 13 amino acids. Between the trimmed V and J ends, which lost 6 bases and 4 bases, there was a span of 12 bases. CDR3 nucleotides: TGTGCCAGCAGCCGGGGTAGGGCCTATGGCTACACCTTC. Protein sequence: CASSRGRAYGYTF.

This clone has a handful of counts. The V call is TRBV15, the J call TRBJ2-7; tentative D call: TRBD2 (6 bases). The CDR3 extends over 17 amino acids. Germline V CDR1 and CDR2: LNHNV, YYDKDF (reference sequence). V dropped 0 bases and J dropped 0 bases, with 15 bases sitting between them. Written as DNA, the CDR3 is TGTGCCACCAGCAGAGAGAGGACCTCGGGAGACTCCTACGAGCAGTACTTC. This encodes CATSRERTSGDSYEQYF. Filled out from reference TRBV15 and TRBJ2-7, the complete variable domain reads DAMVIQNPRYQVTQFGKPVTLSCSQTLNHNVMYWYQQKSSQAPKLLFHYYDKDFNNEADTPDNFQSRRPNTSFCFLDIRSPGLGDTAMYLCATSRERTSGDSYEQYFGPGTRLTVT.

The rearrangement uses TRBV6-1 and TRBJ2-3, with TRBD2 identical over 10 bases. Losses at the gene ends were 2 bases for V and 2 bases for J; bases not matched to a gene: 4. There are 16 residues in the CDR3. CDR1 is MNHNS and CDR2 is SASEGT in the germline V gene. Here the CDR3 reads CASSEFLAGVTDTQYF. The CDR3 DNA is TGTGCCAGCAGTGAATTTCTAGCGGGGGTCACAGATACGCAGTATTTT.

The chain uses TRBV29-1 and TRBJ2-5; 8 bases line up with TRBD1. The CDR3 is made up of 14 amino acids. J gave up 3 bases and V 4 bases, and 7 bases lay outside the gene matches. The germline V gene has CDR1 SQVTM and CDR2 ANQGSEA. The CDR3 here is CSVGSPTGEETQYF. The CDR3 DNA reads TGCAGCGTTGGGTCGCCGACAGGGGAAGAGACCCAGTACTTC.

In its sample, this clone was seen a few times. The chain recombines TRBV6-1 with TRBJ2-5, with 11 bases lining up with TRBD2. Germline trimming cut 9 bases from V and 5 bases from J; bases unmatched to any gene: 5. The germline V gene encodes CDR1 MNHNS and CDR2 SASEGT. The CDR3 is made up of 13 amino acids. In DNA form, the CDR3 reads TGTGCCAGTAGACTAGCGGGGCGGGAGACCCAGTACTTC. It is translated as CASRLAGRETQYF.

This chain's CDR3 is CASSLNGGDTEAFF. CDR3 in DNA: TGTGCCAGCAGCCTCAATGGGGGGGACACTGAAGCTTTCTTT. This sequence joins TRBV6-5 and TRBJ1-1; a weak D match, TRBD1 (5 bases). This CDR3 spans 14 amino acids. Germline CDR1 reads MNHEY; CDR2 reads SVGAGI. V lost 6 bases and J 3 bases, leaving 14 bases between the germline ends.

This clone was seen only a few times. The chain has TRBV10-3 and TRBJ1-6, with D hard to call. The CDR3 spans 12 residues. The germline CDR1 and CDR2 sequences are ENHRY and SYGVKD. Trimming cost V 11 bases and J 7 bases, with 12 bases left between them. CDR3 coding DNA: TGTGCCGTCGGGAACCCCAATTCACCCCTCCACTTT. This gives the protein CAVGNPNSPLHF.

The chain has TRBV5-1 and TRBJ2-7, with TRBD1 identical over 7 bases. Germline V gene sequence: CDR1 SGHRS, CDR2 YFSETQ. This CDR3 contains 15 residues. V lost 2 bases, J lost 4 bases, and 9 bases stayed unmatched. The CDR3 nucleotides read TGCGCCAGCAGCTTACAACCGGGACAGAGGTACGAGCAGTACTTC. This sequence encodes CASSLQPGQRYEQYF.

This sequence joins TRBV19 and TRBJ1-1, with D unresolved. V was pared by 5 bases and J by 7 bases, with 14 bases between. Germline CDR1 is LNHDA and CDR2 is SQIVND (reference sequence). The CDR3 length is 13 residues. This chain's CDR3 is CASSPDPLGEAFF. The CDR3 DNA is TGTGCCAGTAGTCCGGACCCGCTCGGTGAAGCTTTCTTT.